These T cell receptor beta chains were read from a single sample in a study of control samples from healthy donors and cancer patients. This table comes from immunoSEQ multiplex PCR, and its TCRdb copy is limited to in-frame clones, with some not included. The sample has 150,000 to 200,000 clones, 93% seen once; the top ten hold roughly 3.9%. The sample comprised blood. The source of these receptors is a woman aged 60-75 years in good health. Each CDR3 is given with its conserved first and last residue. The order of the fields is J gene, clone size, D gene, V gene, CDR3 protein, CDR3 DNA. A D gene is named only where the DNA matches it firmly. Clone size appears in some rows only: once, few, many, or a class for an expanded clone.

>TRBJ2-2|NA|NA|TRBV5-4
CASSGSGSGELFF
TGTGCCAGCAGCGGGAGCGGATCCGGGGAGCTGTTTTTT
>TRBJ2-2|NA|NA|TRBV7-2
CASSLGLAGTGELFF
TGTGCCAGCAGCTTGGGCCTAGCTGGCACCGGGGAGCTGTTTTTT
>TRBJ1-1|NA|TRBD1|TRBV18
CASSPQGQGAMNTEAFF
TGTGCCAGCTCACCCCAGGGACAGGGGGCCATGAACACTGAAGCTTTCTTT
>TRBJ1-6|NA|NA|TRBV5-1
CASSLDSGSSYNSPLHF
TGCGCCAGCAGCTTGGATTCGGGTAGCTCCTATAATTCACCCCTCCACTTT
>TRBJ1-3|once|NA|TRBV27
CASSLTGYAGNTIYF
TGTGCCAGCAGTTTGACAGGATATGCTGGAAACACCATATATTTT
>TRBJ1-1|once|NA|TRBV18
CASSPTREDTEAFF
TGTGCCAGCTCACCGACTAGGGAGGACACTGAAGCTTTCTTT
>TRBJ2-1|NA|TRBD1|TRBV19
CASSMAGTGGYNEQFF
TGTGCCAGTAGTATGGCCGGGACAGGGGGCTACAATGAGCAGTTCTTC
>TRBJ1-2|NA|TRBD1|TRBV27
CASTATGGQDGYTF
TGTGCCAGCACTGCAACAGGGGGTCAAGATGGCTACACCTTC
>TRBJ2-2|NA|NA|TRBV7-8
CASRPTPRGSVFF
TGTGCCAGCAGACCAACTCCCCGGGGGTCGGTGTTTTTT
>TRBJ2-1|NA|NA|TRBV5-6
CASSPGDSYNEQFF
TGTGCCAGCAGCCCAGGGGATTCCTACAATGAGCAGTTCTTC
>TRBJ1-4|NA|TRBD1|TRBV2
CASNRRQGMTEKLFF
TGTGCCAGCAACCGTAGACAGGGAATGACTGAAAAACTGTTTTTT